Detailed here is one T cell receptor (beta chain). Its antigen is currently not known. Base-call qualities are not available, and no considerably larger clone is one nucleotide away. This specimen belongs to a study of blood T cell repertoires in COVID-19 (dated by TCRdb to 2018 to 2020). Notes on the research overall: Collaborator samples came from the United States, Italy and Spain and covered acute and convalescent phases of COVID-19. The dataset comprised deeply sampled blood TCRbeta repertoires from subjects exposed to, actively infected with, or recovered from COVID-19. The repertoires were made available in a free public database intended to serve as a resource for research on the immune response to SARS-CoV-2. The sample metadata nearly always contained a de-identified subject ID, COVID-19 status, age in years and sex. Where available, HLA class I and class II types were obtained from metadata supplied by the sample provider rather than from assay-based typing. Samples came from the ongoing ImmuneRACE study (first 160 participants) plus 1,254 subjects from 6 global collaborators. The material from the prospective study consisted of cDNA or gDNA derived from T cells, B-cell-depleted T cells, or PBMCs.

TCRbeta CDR3 regions were amplified from genomic DNA by means of the immunoSEQ Assay, a bias-controlled multiplex PCR. The original pipeline was this. The number of nucleated cells in each sample was estimated by amplification of reference gene primers within the assay. To quantify the absolute abundance of each unique TCRbeta CDR3 rearrangement, sequence reads were collapsed and filtered. For each sample, productive Simpson clonality was calculated as the square root of Simpson's diversity index across productive rearrangements. What TCRdb holds here is the immuneACCESS table cut down to in-frame rearrangements. Part of the clones is not present; checked against another copy, under half of the missing clones reflect an unresolved V gene, and the others are unexplained. The V and J calls and clone size are taken from that table; D and trimming were inferred from the DNA. Across this sample there are roughly 80,000 clones, with over 75% seen only once. Together, the top ten hold about 14% of the sample.

The collaborating institutions used their own protocols to collect whole blood in K2EDTA tubes. For TCRbeta analysis, collaborator samples were shipped as frozen whole blood, as isolated PBMCs, or as DNA extracted from either sample type. The paper as a whole reports these results and caveats: The amount of clinical and demographic metadata varied by source and participant and was provided uncurated.

Sequencing was performed on peripheral blood. The clonotype was recovered from a woman in her 70s with acute or convalescent COVID-19.

At the DNA level, the sequence is TGTGCCAGCTCATCACGCCGAATCGAAACAGGGGAATCCTACAATGAGCAGTTCTTC. Translated, it reads CASSSRRIETGESYNEQFF. Recombination joined TRBV18 with TRBJ2-1; 7 central nucleotides agree with TRBD1. V is trimmed back by 5 bases and J by 1 base, and the junction contains 17 bases that no gene match accounts for. Taken from the germline V gene, the CDR1 and CDR2 loops are KGHSH and LQKENI. The CDR3 measures 19 amino acids from cysteine to phenylalanine. Only the CDR3 DNA stays, 57 bases, in frame from base 1.